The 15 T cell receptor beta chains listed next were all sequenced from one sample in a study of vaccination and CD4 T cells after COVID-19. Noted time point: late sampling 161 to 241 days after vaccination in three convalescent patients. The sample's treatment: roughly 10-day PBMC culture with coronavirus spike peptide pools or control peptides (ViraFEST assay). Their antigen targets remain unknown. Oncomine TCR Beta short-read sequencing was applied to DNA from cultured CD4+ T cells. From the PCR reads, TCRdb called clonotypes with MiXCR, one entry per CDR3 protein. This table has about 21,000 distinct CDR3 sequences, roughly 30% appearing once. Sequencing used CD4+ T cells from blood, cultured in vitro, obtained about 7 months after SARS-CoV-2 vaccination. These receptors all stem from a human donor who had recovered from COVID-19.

The CDR3 reads CASSFTGSLWNEQFF. The CDR3 nucleotides are TGTGCCAGCAGCTTTACTGGGAGCCTCTGGAATGAGCAGTTCTTC. V gene TRBV7-2 combines with J gene TRBJ2-1; the D gene is possibly TRBD2 (5 bases). CDR1 is SGHTA and CDR2 is FQGNSA in the germline V gene. This CDR3 spans 15 amino acids. Trimming shortened V by 3 bases and J by 7 bases, and 16 bases separated the two germline ends.

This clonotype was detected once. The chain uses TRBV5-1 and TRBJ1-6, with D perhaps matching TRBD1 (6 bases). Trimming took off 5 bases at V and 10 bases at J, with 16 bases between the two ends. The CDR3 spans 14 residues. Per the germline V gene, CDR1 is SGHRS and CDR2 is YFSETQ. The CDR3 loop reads CASSTRGAGSPLHF. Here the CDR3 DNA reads TGCGCCAGCAGTACCCGGGGGGCAGGCTCACCCCTCCACTTT.

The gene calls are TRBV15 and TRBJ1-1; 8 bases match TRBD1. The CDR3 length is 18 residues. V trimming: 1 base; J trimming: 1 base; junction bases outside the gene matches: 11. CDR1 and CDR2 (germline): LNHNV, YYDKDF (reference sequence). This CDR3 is CATSRGWGLQGENTEAFF. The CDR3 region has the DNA TGTGCCACCAGCAGAGGGTGGGGATTACAGGGGGAGAACACTGAAGCTTTCTTT.

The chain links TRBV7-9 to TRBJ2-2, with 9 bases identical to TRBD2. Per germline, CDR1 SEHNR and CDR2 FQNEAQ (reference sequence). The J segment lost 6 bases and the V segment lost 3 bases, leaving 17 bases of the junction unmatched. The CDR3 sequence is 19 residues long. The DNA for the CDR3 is TGTGCCAGCAGCTTGAACAGGCCCTCAATAGCGGGAGCACCCGGGGAGCTGTTTTTT. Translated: CASSLNRPSIAGAPGELFF.

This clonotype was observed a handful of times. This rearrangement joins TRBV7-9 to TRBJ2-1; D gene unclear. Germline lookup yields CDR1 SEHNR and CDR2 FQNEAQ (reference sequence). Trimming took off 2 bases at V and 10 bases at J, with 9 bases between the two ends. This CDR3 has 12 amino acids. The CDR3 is CASSLPPGEQFF. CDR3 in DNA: TGTGCCAGCAGCTTACCCCCGGGCGAGCAGTTCTTC.

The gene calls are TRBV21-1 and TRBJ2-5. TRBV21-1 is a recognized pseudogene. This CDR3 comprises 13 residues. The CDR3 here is CASSKLGKETQYF. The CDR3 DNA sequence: TGTGCCAGCAGCAAGTTGGGAAAAGAGACCCAGTACTTC.

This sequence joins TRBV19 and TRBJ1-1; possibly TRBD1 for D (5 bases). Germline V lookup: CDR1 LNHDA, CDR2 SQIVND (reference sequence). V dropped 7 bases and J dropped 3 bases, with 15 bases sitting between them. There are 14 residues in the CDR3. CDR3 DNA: TGTGCCAGTAAAGCGTTTCGGGGGGACACTGAAGCTTTCTTT. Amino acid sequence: CASKAFRGDTEAFF.

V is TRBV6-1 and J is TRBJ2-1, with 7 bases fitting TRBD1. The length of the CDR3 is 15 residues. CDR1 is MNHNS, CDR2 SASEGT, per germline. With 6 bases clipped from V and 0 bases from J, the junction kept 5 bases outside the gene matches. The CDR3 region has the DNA TGTGCCAGCAGCGGACAGGCCGACTCCTACAATGAGCAGTTCTTC. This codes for CASSGQADSYNEQFF.

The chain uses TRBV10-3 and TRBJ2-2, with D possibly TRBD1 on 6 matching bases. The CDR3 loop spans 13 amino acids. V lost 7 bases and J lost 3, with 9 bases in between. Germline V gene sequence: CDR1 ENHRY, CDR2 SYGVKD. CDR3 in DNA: TGTGCCATCAAAGGGGGAGACACCGGGGAGCTGTTTTTT. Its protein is CAIKGGDTGELFF.

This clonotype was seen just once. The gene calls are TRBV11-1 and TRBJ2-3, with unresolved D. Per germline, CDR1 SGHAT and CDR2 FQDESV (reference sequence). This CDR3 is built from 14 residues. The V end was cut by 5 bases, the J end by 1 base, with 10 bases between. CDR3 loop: CASSGGRGTDTQYF. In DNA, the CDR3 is TGTGCCAGCAGCGGTGGGCGCGGCACAGATACGCAGTATTTT.

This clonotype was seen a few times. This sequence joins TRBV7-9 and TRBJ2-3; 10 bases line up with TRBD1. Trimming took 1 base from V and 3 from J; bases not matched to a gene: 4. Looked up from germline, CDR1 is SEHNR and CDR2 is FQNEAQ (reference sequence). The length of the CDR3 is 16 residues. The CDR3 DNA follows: TGTGCCAGCAGCTTAGAGACAGGGGGCATGACAGATACGCAGTATTTT. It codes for CASSLETGGMTDTQYF.

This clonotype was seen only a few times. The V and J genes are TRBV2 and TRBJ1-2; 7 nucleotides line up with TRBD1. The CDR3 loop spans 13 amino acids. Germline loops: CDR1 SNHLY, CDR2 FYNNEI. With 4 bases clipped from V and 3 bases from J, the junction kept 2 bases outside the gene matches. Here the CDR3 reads CASSVDRDYGYTF. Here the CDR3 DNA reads TGTGCCAGCAGTGTCGACAGGGACTATGGCTACACCTTC.

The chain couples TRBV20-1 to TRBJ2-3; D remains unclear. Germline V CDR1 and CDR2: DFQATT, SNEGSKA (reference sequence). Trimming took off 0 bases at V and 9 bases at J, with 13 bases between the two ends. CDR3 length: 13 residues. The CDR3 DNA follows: TGCAGTGCTAGAGATCAACCGGTGGGAACGCAGTATTTT. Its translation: CSARDQPVGTQYF.

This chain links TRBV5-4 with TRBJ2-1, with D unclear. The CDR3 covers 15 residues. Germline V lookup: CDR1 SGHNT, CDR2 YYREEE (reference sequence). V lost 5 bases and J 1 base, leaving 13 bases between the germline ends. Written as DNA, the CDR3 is TGTGCCAGCAGTAAGGGCGGCCTGTCCTACAATGAGCAGTTCTTC. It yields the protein CASSKGGLSYNEQFF.

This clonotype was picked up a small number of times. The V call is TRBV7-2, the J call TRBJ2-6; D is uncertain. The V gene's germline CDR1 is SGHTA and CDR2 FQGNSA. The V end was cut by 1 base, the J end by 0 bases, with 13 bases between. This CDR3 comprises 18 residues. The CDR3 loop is CASSLGVATISGANVLTF. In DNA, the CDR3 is TGTGCCAGCAGCTTAGGAGTGGCCACCATCTCTGGGGCCAACGTCCTGACTTTC.